This T cell receptor (beta chain) was obtained from a study of blood T cells in healthy people across ages. Primers used in a second PCR of roughly 6 to 11 cycles were a sample-barcoded 5' primer and a J-beta primer mix. Each cDNA molecule received a tag from a template-switch adaptor that had 12 random nucleotides. TCRdb fed the 5' RACE reads into MiXCR, producing one record per CDR3 protein. The table lists 1.5 million to 2 million distinct CDR3 sequences, under 30% of them singletons. Remarks on this clonotype: This clone may be a read error of a much larger clone one base away.

The CDR3 has 15 amino acids. Trimming at V came to 5 bases and at J to 8 bases, leaving 13 bases not matched to a gene. Germline-derived CDR1 and CDR2 are SGHRS and YFSETQ. Caucasian, healthy and from Russia, the donors were aged between about 6 and 90. The chain is built from TRBV5-1 and TRBJ2-1; 7 bases line up with TRBD2. This clonotype was obtained from a woman in her 30s in good health. Sequencing was carried out using blood. CDR3 sequence: CASRPTSREGDEQFF. The CDR3 DNA reads as TGCGCCAGCAGACCGACTAGCAGGGAAGGCGATGAGCAGTTCTTC.